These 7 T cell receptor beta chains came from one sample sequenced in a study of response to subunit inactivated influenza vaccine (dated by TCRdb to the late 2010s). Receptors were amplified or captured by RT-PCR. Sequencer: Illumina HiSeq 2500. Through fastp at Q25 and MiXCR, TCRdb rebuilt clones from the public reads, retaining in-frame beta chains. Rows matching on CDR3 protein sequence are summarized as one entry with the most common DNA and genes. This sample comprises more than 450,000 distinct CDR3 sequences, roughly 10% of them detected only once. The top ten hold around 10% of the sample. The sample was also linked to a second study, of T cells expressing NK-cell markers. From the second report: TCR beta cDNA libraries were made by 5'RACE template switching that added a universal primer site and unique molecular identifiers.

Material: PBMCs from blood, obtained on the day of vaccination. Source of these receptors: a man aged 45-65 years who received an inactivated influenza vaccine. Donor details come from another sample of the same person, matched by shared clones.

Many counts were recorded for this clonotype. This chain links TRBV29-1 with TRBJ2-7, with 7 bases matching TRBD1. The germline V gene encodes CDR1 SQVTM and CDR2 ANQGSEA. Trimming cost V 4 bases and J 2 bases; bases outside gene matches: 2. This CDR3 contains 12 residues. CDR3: CSVARGPYEQYF. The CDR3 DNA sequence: TGCAGCGTTGCAAGGGGGCCCTACGAGCAGTACTTC.

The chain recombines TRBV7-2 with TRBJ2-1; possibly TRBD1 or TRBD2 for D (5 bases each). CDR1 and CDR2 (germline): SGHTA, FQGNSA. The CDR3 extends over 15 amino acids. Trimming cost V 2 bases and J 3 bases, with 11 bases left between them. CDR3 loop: CASSLTRGHYNEQFF. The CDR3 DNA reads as TGTGCCAGCAGCTTAACTCGGGGCCACTACAATGAGCAGTTCTTC.

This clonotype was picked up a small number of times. The CDR3 region is CASSLKRGGEQFF. In DNA, the CDR3 is TGTGCCAGCAGTTTAAAGCGGGGGGGTGAGCAGTTCTTC. The V and J genes are TRBV6-2 or TRBV6-3 and TRBJ2-1; 10 bases match TRBD2. Per the germline V gene, CDR1 is MNHEY and CDR2 is SVGEGT. V lost 4 bases, J lost 9 bases, and 3 bases stayed unmatched. The CDR3 loop spans 13 amino acids.

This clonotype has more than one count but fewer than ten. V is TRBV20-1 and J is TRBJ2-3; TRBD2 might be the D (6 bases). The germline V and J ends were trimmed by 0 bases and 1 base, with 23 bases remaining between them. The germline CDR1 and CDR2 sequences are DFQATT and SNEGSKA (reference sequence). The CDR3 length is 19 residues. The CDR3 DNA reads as TGCAGTGCTAGAGATTACCGCTTTCCGGGAGTCGGTGGCACAGATACGCAGTATTTT. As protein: CSARDYRFPGVGGTDTQYF.

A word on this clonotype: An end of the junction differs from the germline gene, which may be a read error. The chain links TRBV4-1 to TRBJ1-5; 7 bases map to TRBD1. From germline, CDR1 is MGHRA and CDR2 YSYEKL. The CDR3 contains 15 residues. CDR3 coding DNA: TGCGTCAGCAGCTACAACAGGGGAGGGAGTCAGCCCCAGCATTTT. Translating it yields CVSSYNRGGSQPQHF.

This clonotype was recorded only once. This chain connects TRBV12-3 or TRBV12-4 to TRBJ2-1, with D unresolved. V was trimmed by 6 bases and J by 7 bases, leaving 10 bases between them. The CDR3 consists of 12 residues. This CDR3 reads CASRPTGNEQFF. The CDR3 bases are TGTGCCAGCAGACCTACTGGGAATGAGCAGTTCTTC.

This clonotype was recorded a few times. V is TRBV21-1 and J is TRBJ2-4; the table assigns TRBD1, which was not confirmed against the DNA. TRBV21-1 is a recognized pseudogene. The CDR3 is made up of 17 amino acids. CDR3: CASSSTLVGGHLDLQYF. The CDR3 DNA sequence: TGTGCCAGCAGCAGCACCCTAGTGGGGGGACATTTGGATCTTCAGTACTTC.